This entry lists 9 T cell receptor beta chains sequenced from one sample in a study of T cell responses to AZD1222 COVID-19 vaccine. The table came from immunoSEQ multiplex PCR; TCRdb's copy has only in-frame clones and leaves some out. The sample contains about 260,000 clones, 90% to 95% of which appear only once. Sequencing was performed on peripheral blood, taken on day 0 of AZD1222 vaccination. Receptor source: an adult in good health.

This chain uses TRBV4-1 with TRBJ1-2; no definite D call. The germline V gene has CDR1 MGHRA and CDR2 YSYEKL. The CDR3 covers 14 residues. Deletions cut 3 bases from V and 6 bases from J, with 14 bases between. CDR3 DNA sequence: TGCGCCAGCAGCCACCCCCCTATTGGAGATGGCTACACCTTC. This sequence encodes CASSHPPIGDGYTF.

The gene calls are TRBV3-1 (or the pseudogene TRBV3-2) and TRBJ1-3; D not resolved. Per the germline V gene, CDR1 is LGHDT and CDR2 is YNNKEL (reference sequence). This CDR3 is 17 amino acids long. The germline V and J ends were trimmed by 0 bases and 0 bases, with 12 bases remaining between them. CDR3 sequence: CASSQDYVAHSGNTIYF. CDR3 in DNA: TGTGCCAGCAGCCAAGATTATGTGGCTCACTCTGGAAACACCATATATTTT.

V usage is TRBV2 and J usage is TRBJ2-7; possibly TRBD1 for D (6 bases). The CDR3 loop spans 14 amino acids. Germline V lookup: CDR1 SNHLY, CDR2 FYNNEI. V was trimmed by 5 bases and J by 6 bases, leaving 17 bases between them. This chain's CDR3 is CASSNTLGGTEQYF. CDR3 sequence (DNA): TGTGCCAGCAGTAACACCCTAGGGGGTACCGAGCAGTACTTC.

This sequence joins TRBV5-1 and TRBJ2-2; D is undetermined. Germline loops: CDR1 SGHRS, CDR2 YFSETQ. This CDR3 comprises 14 residues. The V and J ends lost 5 bases and 1 base respectively, with 9 bases between them. In DNA form, the CDR3 reads TGCGCCAGCAGAGGTCTACAGAACACCGGGGAGCTGTTTTTT. Translating gives CASRGLQNTGELFF.

This chain's CDR3 is CASSSQGGPDTQYF. The CDR3 nucleotides read TGTGCCAGCAGCTCGCAGGGGGGCCCAGATACGCAGTATTTT. The chain links TRBV5-4 to TRBJ2-3; D possibly corresponds to TRBD1 (7 bases). The CDR3 covers 14 residues. With 3 bases removed from V and 4 bases from J, the gap between germline ends came to 12 bases. Germline V gives CDR1 SGHNT, CDR2 YYREEE (reference sequence).

This chain connects TRBV19 to TRBJ1-1, with a tentative D call TRBD1 (5 bases). The germline V gene encodes CDR1 LNHDA and CDR2 SQIVND (reference sequence). The CDR3 sequence is 14 residues long. The V end was cut by 0 bases, the J end by 6 bases, with 11 bases between. This CDR3 is CASSIDGTVSEAFF. For the CDR3, the DNA is TGTGCCAGTAGTATAGATGGGACGGTCTCTGAAGCTTTCTTT.

The chain joins TRBV6-5 to TRBJ2-1; 9 bases align to TRBD1. Trimming took 6 bases from V and 1 from J; bases not matched to a gene: 4. This CDR3 is built from 15 residues. Germline V gives CDR1 MNHEY, CDR2 SVGAGI. In DNA, the CDR3 is TGTGCCAGCAGCACGACAGGGGGGTCCTACAATGAGCAGTTCTTC. Amino acids: CASSTTGGSYNEQFF.

The V and J genes are TRBV7-9 and TRBJ2-7, with D possibly TRBD2 on 6 matching bases. V lost 1 base, J lost 0 bases, and 13 bases lay in between. CDR1 is SEHNR, CDR2 FQNEAQ, per germline (reference sequence). This CDR3 has 16 residues. The CDR3 spells CASSLGASASSYEQYF. CDR3 nucleotide sequence: TGTGCCAGCAGCTTAGGGGCTAGCGCAAGCTCCTACGAGCAGTACTTC.

V usage is TRBV18 and J usage is TRBJ1-3; TRBD1 is a possible D gene (6 bases). Trimming took off 2 bases at V and 6 bases at J, with 11 bases between the two ends. The CDR3 sequence is 14 residues long. Looked up from germline, CDR1 is KGHSH and CDR2 is LQKENI. In DNA, the CDR3 is TGTGCCAGCTCACCAAGCAGGGGAGAAAACACCATATATTTT. Its translation: CASSPSRGENTIYF.